This T cell receptor (beta chain) stems from a study of T-cell memory formation after mild COVID-19. Study overall: TCR clustering was largely donor specific. Study-wide results and limits: There was no confirmation that second-wave clones peaking on day 37 were SARS-CoV-2 specific. Later expanders leaned CD4+, whereas clones that contracted between day 15 and 85 were balanced CD4/CD8.

Ten or more counts support this clonotype. The antigen is undetermined. Germline V gene data show CDR1 as MNHEY and CDR2 as SMNVEV (reference sequence). CDR3 size: 13 residues. The V end was cut by 0 bases, the J end by 0 bases, with 3 bases between. TCRdb recomputed calls from the 5' RACE reads with MiXCR, one row per CDR3 protein. The sample contains around 90,000 distinct CDR3 sequences, around 13% of which appear only once. The specimen sequenced was PBMCs or a T cell subset sorted from them (not recorded which). The sequence derives from an adult woman who had mild COVID-19 (a few samples of this study predate the infection). Cell type and time point are not known. The chain uses TRBV27 and TRBJ2-7; the D is unclear. CDR3 bases: TGTGCCAGCAGTTTATCGGGCTCCTACGAGCAGTACTTC. Its translation: CASSLSGSYEQYF.